The rows below give T cell receptor beta chains drawn from one sample of a study of beta chain features in type 1 diabetes. Libraries were prepared by immunoSEQ multiplex PCR; TCRdb keeps only in-frame clonotypes and omits some of them. The sample lists roughly 230,000 clones; roughly 9.6% were seen once. Sequenced input: naive CD4+ T cells from blood. The receptors come from a woman between 18 and 29 years old in good health. Each CDR3 is given with its conserved first and last residue. A D gene is named only where the DNA matches it firmly. A clone size is listed for some rows: how often the clone was seen (once, few, many), or a class if it is expanded.

TRBV7-9	-	TRBJ2-1	-	TGTGCCAGCAGCCCTAGACAGTACAATGAGCAGTTCTTC	CASSPRQYNEQFF
TRBV27	TRBD2	TRBJ2-1	-	TGTGCCAGCAGTTATAGCGGGAGCTCCTACAATGAGCAGTTCTTC	CASSYSGSSYNEQFF
TRBV9	-	TRBJ2-7	few	TGTGCCAGCAGCGACTTGACAGGCTACGAGCAGTACTTC	CASSDLTGYEQYF
TRBV27	TRBD1	TRBJ1-4	-	TGTGCCAGCAGTCTTCGAACCGGGACAGGGGATGAAAAACTGTTTTTT	CASSLRTGTGDEKLFF
TRBV14	TRBD2	TRBJ2-5	-	TGTGCCAGCAGCCCGGGACTAGCGGGAGGATTTACTTGGACAGAGACCCAGTACTTC	CASSPGLAGGFTWTETQYF
TRBV15	TRBD1	TRBJ1-2	few	TGTGCCACCAGCAGACGGAAGGGACAGAACTATGGCTACACCTTC	CATSRRKGQNYGYTF
TRBV30	TRBD2	TRBJ2-1	few	TGTGCCTGGTTCCAGCGGGAGGGCCCCTACAATGAGCAGTTCTTC	CAWFQREGPYNEQFF
TRBV6-1	-	TRBJ2-7	few	TGTGCCAGCAGTGAATGGGAAGGAGGCTACGAGCAGTACTTC	CASSEWEGGYEQYF
TRBV25-1	-	TRBJ2-3	few	TGTGCCAGCCGGAACGGGGGGCGTGGGACAGATACGCAGTATTTT	CASRNGGRGTDTQYF
TRBV19	TRBD2	TRBJ2-2	-	TGTGCCAGTAGTATAGGACTAGCGGGAGATCGGAACACCGGGGAGCTGTTTTTT	CASSIGLAGDRNTGELFF